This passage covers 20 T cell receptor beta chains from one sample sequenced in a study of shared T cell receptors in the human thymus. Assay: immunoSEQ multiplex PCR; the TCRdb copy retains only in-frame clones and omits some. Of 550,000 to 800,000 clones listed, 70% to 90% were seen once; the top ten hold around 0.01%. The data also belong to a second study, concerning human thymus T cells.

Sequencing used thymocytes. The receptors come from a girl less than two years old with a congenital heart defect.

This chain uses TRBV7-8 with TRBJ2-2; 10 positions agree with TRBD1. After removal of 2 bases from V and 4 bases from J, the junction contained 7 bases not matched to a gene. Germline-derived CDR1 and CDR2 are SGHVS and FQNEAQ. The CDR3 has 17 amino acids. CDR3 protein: CASSLFGTGALTGELFF. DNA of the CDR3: TGTGCCAGCAGCTTATTCGGGACAGGGGCTCTCACCGGGGAGCTGTTTTTT. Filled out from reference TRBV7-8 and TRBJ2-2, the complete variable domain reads GAGVSQSPRYKVAKRGQDVALRCDPISGHVSLFWYQQALGQGPEFLTYFQNEAQLDKSGLPSDRFFAERPEGSVSTLKIQRTQQEDSAVYLCASSLFGTGALTGELFFGEGSRLTVL.

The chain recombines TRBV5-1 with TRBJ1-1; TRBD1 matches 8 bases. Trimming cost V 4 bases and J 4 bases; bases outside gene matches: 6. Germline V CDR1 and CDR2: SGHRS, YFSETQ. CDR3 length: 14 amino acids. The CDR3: CASSPFRGPTEAFF. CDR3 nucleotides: TGCGCCAGCAGCCCATTCAGGGGGCCCACTGAAGCTTTCTTT.

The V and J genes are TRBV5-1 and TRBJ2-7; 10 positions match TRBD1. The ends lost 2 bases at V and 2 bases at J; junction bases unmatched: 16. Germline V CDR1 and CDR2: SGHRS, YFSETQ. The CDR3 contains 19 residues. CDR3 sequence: CASSLSPAIAGTGAYEQYF. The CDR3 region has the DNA TGCGCCAGCAGCTTAAGTCCAGCTATTGCCGGGACAGGGGCCTACGAGCAGTACTTC.

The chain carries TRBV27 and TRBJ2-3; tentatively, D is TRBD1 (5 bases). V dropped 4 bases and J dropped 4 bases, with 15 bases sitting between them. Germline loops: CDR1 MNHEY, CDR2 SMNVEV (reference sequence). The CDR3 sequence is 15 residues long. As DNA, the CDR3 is TGTGCCAGCAGTTCCCTCAAGGGGCATCCAGATACGCAGTATTTT. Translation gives CASSSLKGHPDTQYF.

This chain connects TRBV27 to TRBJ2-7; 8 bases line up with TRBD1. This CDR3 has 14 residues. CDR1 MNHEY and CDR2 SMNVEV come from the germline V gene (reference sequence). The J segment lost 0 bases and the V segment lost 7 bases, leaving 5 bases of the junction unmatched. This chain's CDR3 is CASKGTGFSYEQYF. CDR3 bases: TGTGCCAGCAAGGGGACAGGATTCTCCTACGAGCAGTACTTC.

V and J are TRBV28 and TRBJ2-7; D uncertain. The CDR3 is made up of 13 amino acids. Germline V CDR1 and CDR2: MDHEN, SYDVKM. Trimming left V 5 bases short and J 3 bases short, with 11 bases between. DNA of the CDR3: TGTGCCAGCAGTCCCGTACATTTCTACGAGCAGTACTTC. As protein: CASSPVHFYEQYF.

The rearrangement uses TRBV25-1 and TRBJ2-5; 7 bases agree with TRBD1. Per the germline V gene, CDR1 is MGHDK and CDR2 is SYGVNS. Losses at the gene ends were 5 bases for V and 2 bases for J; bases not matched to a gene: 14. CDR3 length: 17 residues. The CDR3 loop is CASSCDRERGIQETQYF. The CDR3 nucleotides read TGTGCCAGCAGTTGCGACAGGGAGAGGGGGATACAAGAGACCCAGTACTTC.

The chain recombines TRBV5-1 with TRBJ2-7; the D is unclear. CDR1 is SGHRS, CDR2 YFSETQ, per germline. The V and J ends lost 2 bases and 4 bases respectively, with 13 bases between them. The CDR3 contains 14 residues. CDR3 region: CASSFAVRDYEQYF. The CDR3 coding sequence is TGCGCCAGCAGCTTCGCGGTCCGAGATTACGAGCAGTACTTC.

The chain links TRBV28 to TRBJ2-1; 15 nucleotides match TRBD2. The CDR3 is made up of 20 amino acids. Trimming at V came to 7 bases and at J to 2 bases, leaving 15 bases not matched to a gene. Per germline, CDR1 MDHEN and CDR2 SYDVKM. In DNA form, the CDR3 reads TGTGCCAGCATCCGAATCTACGGGACTAGCGGGGGGCCACCCTACAATGAGCAGTTCTTC. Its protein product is CASIRIYGTSGGPPYNEQFF.

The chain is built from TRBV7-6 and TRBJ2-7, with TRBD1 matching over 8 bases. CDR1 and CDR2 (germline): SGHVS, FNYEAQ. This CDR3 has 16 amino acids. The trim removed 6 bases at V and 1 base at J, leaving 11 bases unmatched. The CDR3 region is CASSVRPGQGSYEQYF. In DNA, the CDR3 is TGTGCCAGCAGTGTTAGGCCAGGACAGGGATCCTACGAGCAGTACTTC.

CDR3: CASSLMGLRAHNEQFF. CDR3 in DNA: TGTGCCAGCAGCCTAATGGGACTTAGGGCGCACAATGAGCAGTTCTTC. The V and J genes are TRBV13 and TRBJ2-1, with D possibly being TRBD2 (6 bases). CDR3 size: 16 residues. CDR1 is PRHDT and CDR2 is FYEKMQ in the germline V gene (reference sequence). V dropped 5 bases and J dropped 5 bases, with 19 bases sitting between them. Based on the CDR3 plus reference TRBV13 and TRBJ2-1, the full variable domain is AAGVIQSPRHLIKEKRETATLKCYPIPRHDTVYWYQQGPGQDPQFLISFYEKMQSDKGSIPDRFSAQQFSDYHSELNMSSLELGDSALYFCASSLMGLRAHNEQFFGPGTRLTVL.

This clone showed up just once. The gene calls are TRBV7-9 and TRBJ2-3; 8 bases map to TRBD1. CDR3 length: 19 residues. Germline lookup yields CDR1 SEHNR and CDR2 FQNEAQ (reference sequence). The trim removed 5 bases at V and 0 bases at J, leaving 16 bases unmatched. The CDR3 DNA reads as TGTGCCAGCAGCCAAACCCCACCGGACAGGGCCGTTAGCACAGATACGCAGTATTTT. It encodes CASSQTPPDRAVSTDTQYF.

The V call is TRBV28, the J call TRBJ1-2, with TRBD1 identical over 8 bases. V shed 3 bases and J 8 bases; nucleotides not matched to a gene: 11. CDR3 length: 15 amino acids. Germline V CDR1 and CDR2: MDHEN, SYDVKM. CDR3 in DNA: TGTGCCAGCAGTTTCCTATCAGGGGGCAGTGGGGGCTACACCTTC. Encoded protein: CASSFLSGGSGGYTF.

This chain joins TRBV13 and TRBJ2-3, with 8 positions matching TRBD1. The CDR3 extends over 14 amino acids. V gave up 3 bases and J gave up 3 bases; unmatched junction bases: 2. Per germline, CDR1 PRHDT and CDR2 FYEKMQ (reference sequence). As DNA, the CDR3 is TGTGCCAGCAGCTTGAGACAGGGGACAGATACGCAGTATTTT. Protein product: CASSLRQGTDTQYF.

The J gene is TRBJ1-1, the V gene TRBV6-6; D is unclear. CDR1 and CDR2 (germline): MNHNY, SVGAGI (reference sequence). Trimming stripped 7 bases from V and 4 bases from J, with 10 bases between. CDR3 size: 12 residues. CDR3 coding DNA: TGTGCCAGCACCGGCCCGGGCACTGAAGCTTTCTTT. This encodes CASTGPGTEAFF.

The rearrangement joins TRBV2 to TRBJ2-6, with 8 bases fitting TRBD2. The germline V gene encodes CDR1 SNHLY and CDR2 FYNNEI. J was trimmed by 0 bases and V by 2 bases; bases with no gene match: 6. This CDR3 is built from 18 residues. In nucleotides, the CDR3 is TGTGCCAGCAGTGAAAAGGAGCGGGGGAGCTCTGGGGCCAACGTCCTGACTTTC. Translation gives CASSEKERGSSGANVLTF.

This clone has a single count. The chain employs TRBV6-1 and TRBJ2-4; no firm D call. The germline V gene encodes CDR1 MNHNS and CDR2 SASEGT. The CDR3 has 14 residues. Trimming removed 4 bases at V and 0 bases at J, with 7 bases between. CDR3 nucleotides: TGTGCCAGCAGTGCCCCCAGAGCCAAAAACATTCAGTACTTC. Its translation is CASSAPRAKNIQYF.

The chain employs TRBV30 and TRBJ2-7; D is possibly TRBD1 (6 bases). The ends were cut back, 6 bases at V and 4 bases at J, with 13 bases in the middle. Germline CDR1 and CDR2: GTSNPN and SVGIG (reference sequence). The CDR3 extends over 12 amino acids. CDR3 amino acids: CACRGQTYEQYF. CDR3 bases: TGTGCCTGCCGCGGACAGACTTACGAGCAGTACTTC.

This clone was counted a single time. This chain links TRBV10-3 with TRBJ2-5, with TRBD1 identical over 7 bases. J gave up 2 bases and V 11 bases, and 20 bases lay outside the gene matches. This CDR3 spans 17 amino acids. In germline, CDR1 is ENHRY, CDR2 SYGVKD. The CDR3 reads CASMQRNRGHYQETQYF. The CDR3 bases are TGTGCCTCAATGCAACGAAACAGGGGCCACTATCAAGAGACCCAGTACTTC.

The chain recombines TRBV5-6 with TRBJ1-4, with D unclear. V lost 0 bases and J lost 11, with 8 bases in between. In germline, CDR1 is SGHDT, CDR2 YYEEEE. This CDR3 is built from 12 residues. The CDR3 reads CASSLGFGKLFF. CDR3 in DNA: TGTGCCAGCAGCTTGGGGTTCGGGAAACTGTTTTTT. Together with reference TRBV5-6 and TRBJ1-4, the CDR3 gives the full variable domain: DAGVTQSPTHLIKTRGQQVTLRCSPKSGHDTVSWYQQALGQGPQFIFQYYEEEERQRGNFPDRFSGHQFPNYSSELNVNALLLGDSALYLCASSLGFGKLFFGSGTQLSVL.